This paragraph covers one T cell receptor (beta chain) sequence. What it binds is not known. PCR primers comprised 60 Vbeta and 13 Jbeta primers. Assay: immunoSEQ multiplex PCR; the TCRdb copy retains only in-frame clones and omits some. The sample lists approximately 190,000 clones, roughly 80% occurring once. This specimen comes from a study of cytomegalovirus exposure and HLA in healthy donors. Overall study context: Some 80 million unique TCRs from HLA-typed donors were held in an early data release.

Study-wide points: The study reported that TCR beta sequences accurately predicted HLA-A and HLA-B alleles in most subjects.

This CDR3 region has 15 residues. The germline gives CDR1 SGHAT, CDR2 FQNNGV. The junction had 10 bases not matched to a gene; V was cut back by 1 base and J by 8 bases. The sequence was obtained from a woman aged 18-29 years in good health and CMV-seronegative. Sequencing input: PBMCs. This chain links TRBV11-2 with TRBJ1-2; 7 bases agree with TRBD1. The CDR3 nucleotides read TGTGCCAGCAGCTTAGGGGACAGTATCCCATGGGGCTACACCTTC. This gives the protein CASSLGDSIPWGYTF. Variable domain in full (rest from reference TRBV11-2 and TRBJ1-2): EAGVAQSPRYKIIEKRQSVAFWCNPISGHATLYWYQQILGQGPKLLIQFQNNGVVDDSQLPKDRFSAERLKGVDSTLKIQPAKLEDSAVYLCASSLGDSIPWGYTFGSGTRLTVV.